The subject of this entry is one T cell receptor beta chain. Its antigen is unidentified. These data belong to a study of OX40 agonist ivuxolimab in advanced cancers. Study overall: Ivuxolimab was delivered to patients intravenously every 2 weeks at doses spanning 0.01 to 10 mg/kg.

Some clones are missing from TCRdb's copy, which holds only in-frame ones; the method was immunoSEQ multiplex PCR. The sample yields nearly 55,000 clones, 70% to 90% seen once. Study-wide findings and caveats: Relative to CD4+, CD8+ T cells held more expanded clones on average.

Germline CDR1 and CDR2: SGHNT and YYREEE (reference sequence). CDR3 length: 15 amino acids. V was pared by 6 bases and J by 0 bases, with 13 bases between. The chain uses TRBV5-4 and TRBJ2-1, with D perhaps matching TRBD1 (7 bases). Material: CD4+ or CD8+ T cells sorted from blood, obtained in a trial of the OX40 agonist ivuxolimab. This sequence originates from an adult with an advanced solid tumor such as melanoma, head and neck, liver or kidney cancer. CDR3 bases: TGTGCCAGCAAATCGCAGGGGGGCTCCTACAATGAGCAGTTCTTC. As protein: CASKSQGGSYNEQFF.